This T cell receptor beta chain was sequenced during a study of T-cell memory formation after mild COVID-19. Study results and caveats: From day 15 to 85, contracting clones were balanced between CD4 and CD8, whereas later expanders leaned toward CD4+.

There are a few counts of this clonotype. Its antigen is as yet unknown. This CDR3 comprises 13 residues. Germline-derived CDR1 and CDR2 are GTSNPN and SVGIG (reference sequence). V lost 1 base and J lost 8, with 14 bases in between. Via MiXCR, TCRdb re-called the 5' RACE reads, giving one row per CDR3 protein. The sample shows fewer than 300,000 distinct CDR3 sequences, more than 15% of them seen only once. The J gene is TRBJ1-2, the V gene TRBV30; no definite D call. This clonotype originated in a man aged 18 to 30 who had mild COVID-19 (a few samples of this study predate the infection). Cell type and time point are not known. The source material was PBMCs or a T cell subset sorted from them (not recorded which). The CDR3 here is CAWSGGPGGGYTF. DNA for the CDR3: TGTGCCTGGAGTGGCGGGCCAGGAGGAGGCTACACCTTC.